One sample yielded the 30 T cell receptor beta chains listed below, sequenced in a study of blood T cell repertoires in COVID-19. Repertoires were generated with immunoSEQ multiplex PCR, while TCRdb's copy carries only in-frame clones and drops some. This table has around 250,000 clones, 70% to 90% appearing once. The sample was PBMCs or T cells enriched from blood (not recorded which). The source is a woman aged 45-65 years who had recovered from COVID-19.

V and J are TRBV5-1 and TRBJ2-3, with 10 bases aligning to TRBD2. The germline CDR1 and CDR2 sequences are SGHRS and YFSETQ. The CDR3 contains 19 residues. Trimming at V came to 4 bases and at J to 0 bases, leaving 14 bases not matched to a gene. CDR3 nucleotides: TGCGCCAGCAGCACCCTTTCTAGCGGGAGTCAGTCTAGCACAGATACGCAGTATTTT. It specifies CASSTLSSGSQSSTDTQYF.

V and J are TRBV5-1 and TRBJ1-6; 8 bases fit TRBD1. This CDR3 comprises 15 residues. Germline V gene sequence: CDR1 SGHRS, CDR2 YFSETQ. V trimming: 4 bases; J trimming: 8 bases; junction bases outside the gene matches: 8. The CDR3 is CASSPPGQEDSPLHF. CDR3 coding DNA: TGCGCCAGCAGCCCACCGGGACAGGAAGATTCACCCCTCCACTTT.

The chain is built from TRBV9 and TRBJ2-3; the D is unclear. The V end lost 3 bases, the J end lost 4 bases, and 9 bases lay between the germline ends. The CDR3 loop spans 13 amino acids. In germline, CDR1 is SGDLS, CDR2 YYNGEE. This CDR3 reads CASSAASADTQYF. CDR3 nucleotides: TGTGCCAGCAGCGCTGCTTCGGCAGATACGCAGTATTTT.

The chain combines TRBV18 with TRBJ2-3; D perhaps matches TRBD2 (5 bases). The germline V gene has CDR1 KGHSH and CDR2 LQKENI. The germline V and J ends were trimmed by 2 bases and 4 bases, with 7 bases remaining between them. The CDR3 is 13 residues long. The CDR3: CASSPREPDTQYF. The CDR3, as DNA: TGTGCCAGCTCACCAAGGGAGCCAGATACGCAGTATTTT.

CDR3 bases: TGCGCCAGCAGCCAAGAGGTCAGGGGGACTCACCAGTTCTTC. Residues: CASSQEVRGTHQFF. The chain is built from TRBV4-1 and TRBJ2-1, with D possibly TRBD1 on 7 matching bases. V was trimmed by 0 bases and J by 13 bases, leaving 16 bases between them. Germline loops: CDR1 MGHRA, CDR2 YSYEKL. The CDR3 has 14 residues.

J is TRBJ2-2 and V is TRBV27, with D possibly being TRBD1 (6 bases). CDR1 MNHEY and CDR2 SMNVEV come from the germline V gene (reference sequence). The CDR3 extends over 15 amino acids. V shed 6 bases and J shed 11 bases, with 22 bases lying between them. The CDR3 loop is CASREEWQGLQELFF. In DNA form, the CDR3 reads TGTGCCAGCAGGGAAGAATGGCAGGGGTTACAAGAGCTGTTTTTT.

The chain is built from TRBV28 and TRBJ2-2; 10 nucleotides agree with TRBD2. V lost 7 bases to trimming and J lost 8 bases; unmatched junction nucleotides: 13. From germline, CDR1 is MDHEN and CDR2 SYDVKM. The CDR3 totals 16 residues. For the CDR3, the DNA is TGTGCCAGCACTACTATCAGCGGGAGGGCCCGGGGGGAGCTGTTTTTT. Protein: CASTTISGRARGELFF.

J is TRBJ2-1 and V is TRBV19; a possible D gene is TRBD1 (6 bases). There are 13 residues in the CDR3. The germline gives CDR1 LNHDA, CDR2 SQIVND (reference sequence). The ends were cut back, 7 bases at V and 6 bases at J, with 13 bases in the middle. The CDR3: CASTWGPGNEQFF. CDR3 bases: TGTGCCAGTACCTGGGGGCCCGGCAATGAGCAGTTCTTC.

Comment on this clone: It may be a read error: a sequence one base away is much more abundant. This chain links TRBV9 with TRBJ2-7; 9 bases align to TRBD1. Germline CDR1 reads SGDLS; CDR2 reads YYNGEE. The CDR3 has 12 residues. The J segment lost 1 base and the V segment lost 7 bases, leaving 0 bases of the junction unmatched. The CDR3 DNA is TGTGCCAGCGGGACAGGGTCCTACGAGCAGTACTTC. Translated: CASGTGSYEQYF.

J is TRBJ2-7 and V is TRBV7-9, with D possibly matching TRBD1 (5 bases). V dropped 4 bases and J dropped 7 bases, with 20 bases sitting between them. CDR3 length: 15 residues. Germline CDR1 SEHNR, CDR2 FQNEAQ (reference sequence). The CDR3 sequence is CASSSGRASFGEQYF. CDR3 in DNA: TGTGCCAGCAGCTCTGGCAGGGCGTCCTTTGGAGAGCAGTACTTC.

Here the CDR3 reads CASSQQDRGPFF. Here the CDR3 DNA reads TGTGCCAGCAGCCAACAAGACAGGGGCCCTTTCTTT. The J gene is TRBJ1-1, the V gene TRBV3-1 (or the pseudogene TRBV3-2); 8 nucleotides agree with TRBD1. The CDR3 spans 12 residues. Germline V CDR1 and CDR2: LGHDT, YNNKEL (reference sequence). The junction had 5 bases not matched to a gene; V was cut back by 2 bases and J by 12 bases.

V is TRBV6-1 and J is TRBJ2-7; the D gene is possibly TRBD1 (5 bases). The CDR3 totals 17 residues. Germline lookup yields CDR1 MNHNS and CDR2 SASEGT. V was pared by 2 bases and J by 5 bases, with 22 bases between. DNA for the CDR3: TGTGCCAGCAGTGAACAATTGGGGCAGGGTGGGAAGAACGAGCAGTACTTC. It translates to CASSEQLGQGGKNEQYF.

This clone was detected a few times. One junction end does not reproduce the germline sequence, and a read error may be involved. The chain recombines TRBV7-7 with TRBJ2-5, with 7 nucleotides matching TRBD2. This CDR3 is built from 16 residues. Germline lookup yields CDR1 SSHAT and CDR2 FNYEAQ (reference sequence). The CDR3: CASSLDYRQGGETQYF. CDR3 DNA sequence: TGTGCTAGCAGCTTAGATTATCGGCAGGGAGGGGAGACCCAGTACTTC.

This clone was observed a single time. This chain links TRBV6-5 with TRBJ1-4; D is perhaps TRBD1 (5 bases). Per the germline V gene, CDR1 is MNHEY and CDR2 is SVGAGI. The V gene lost 8 bases and the J gene lost 8 bases, with 21 bases spanning the gap. The CDR3 runs 15 residues. CDR3 coding DNA: TGTGCCAGCCTCGCATGGGGGGAGGTAGACGAAAAACTGTTTTTT. Its translation is CASLAWGEVDEKLFF.

The J gene is TRBJ2-2, the V gene TRBV28; 8 nucleotides match TRBD2. The CDR3 loop spans 14 amino acids. Germline lookup yields CDR1 MDHEN and CDR2 SYDVKM. The J segment lost 9 bases and the V segment lost 2 bases, leaving 5 bases of the junction unmatched. The CDR3 region is CASSLAGGVWELFF. The CDR3 DNA reads TGTGCCAGCAGTTTAGCGGGAGGTGTCTGGGAGCTGTTTTTT.

Here the CDR3 DNA reads TGTGCCAGCACCAGACAGGGGGCCCACAATGAGCAGTTCTTC. Protein sequence: CASTRQGAHNEQFF. This sequence joins TRBV28 and TRBJ2-1; TRBD1 aligns across 10 bases. CDR1 and CDR2 (germline): MDHEN, SYDVKM. The CDR3 has 14 amino acids. The J segment lost 5 bases and the V segment lost 7 bases, leaving 5 bases of the junction unmatched.

V gene TRBV7-2 combines with J gene TRBJ2-3; 8 bases fit TRBD2. This CDR3 comprises 17 residues. V shed 8 bases, J shed 0 bases, and the junction held 13 bases outside the gene matches. CDR1 and CDR2 (germline): SGHTA, FQGNSA. CDR3 sequence: CASLGASGLLSTDTQYF. The CDR3 DNA reads as TGTGCCAGCCTAGGAGCTAGCGGGCTCCTTAGCACAGATACGCAGTATTTT. The variable domain in full, with the rest retrieved from reference TRBV7-2 and TRBJ2-3, is GAGVSQSPSNKVTEKGKDVELRCDPISGHTALYWYRQSLGQGLEFLIYFQGNSAPDKSGLPSDRFSAERTGGSVSTLTIQRTQQEDSAVYLCASLGASGLLSTDTQYFGPGTRLTVL.

The chain has TRBV20-1 and TRBJ1-1, with TRBD1 as a possible D gene (5 bases). Trimming took off 3 bases at V and 1 base at J, with 9 bases between the two ends. The CDR3 runs 13 residues. The germline CDR1 and CDR2 sequences are DFQATT and SNEGSKA (reference sequence). CDR3 in amino acids: CSASSQGNTEAFF. The CDR3 DNA sequence: TGCAGTGCTAGTTCCCAGGGGAACACTGAAGCTTTCTTT.

The chain carries TRBV24-1 and TRBJ2-2; D is perhaps TRBD1 (6 bases). This CDR3 region has 16 residues. V lost 1 base, J lost 7 bases, and 15 bases lay in between. CDR1 is KGHDR, CDR2 SFDVKD, per germline. The CDR3 protein is CATSDFRGQNFGELFF. CDR3 sequence (DNA): TGTGCCACCAGTGATTTTCGCGGACAGAATTTCGGGGAGCTGTTTTTT.

CDR3 residues: CASSLTEAGVWNTIYF. The CDR3 DNA follows: TGTGCCAGCAGCTTAACAGAAGCAGGGGTTTGGAACACCATATATTTT. The rearrangement joins TRBV7-9 to TRBJ1-3; D possibly corresponds to TRBD1 (6 bases). This CDR3 is 16 amino acids long. With 2 bases removed from V and 7 bases from J, the gap between germline ends came to 18 bases. CDR1 and CDR2 (germline): SEHNR, FQNEAQ (reference sequence).

This chain links TRBV5-1 with TRBJ2-5; perhaps TRBD1 as D (8 bases). Germline V gene data show CDR1 as SGHRS and CDR2 as YFSETQ. The CDR3 has 15 residues. The ends were cut back, 3 bases at V and 5 bases at J, with 17 bases in the middle. CDR3 protein: CASSWMDREGETQYF. The CDR3 bases are TGCGCCAGCAGCTGGATGGACAGGGAGGGTGAGACCCAGTACTTC.

This rearrangement joins TRBV7-6 to TRBJ1-5; D is perhaps TRBD1 (6 bases). Germline V gene lookup returns CDR1 SGHVS and CDR2 FNYEAQ. V was shortened by 1 base and J by 7 bases, with 8 bases between the two germline ends. The CDR3 is 13 residues long. For the CDR3, the DNA is TGTGCCAGCAGCTTAGAGAGGGGGCAGCCCCAGCATTTT. It encodes CASSLERGQPQHF.

The chain joins TRBV7-9 to TRBJ2-1; no clear D gene. The CDR3 length is 14 residues. The germline V and J ends were trimmed by 0 bases and 8 bases, with 11 bases remaining between them. Germline-derived CDR1 and CDR2 are SEHNR and FQNEAQ (reference sequence). For the CDR3, the DNA is TGTGCCAGCAGCTTAGCCGCGGTACCCGATGAGCAGTTCTTC. Translation gives CASSLAAVPDEQFF. Variable domain in full (rest from reference TRBV7-9 and TRBJ2-1): DTGVSQNPRHKITKRGQNVTFRCDPISEHNRLYWYRQTLGQGPEFLTYFQNEAQLEKSRLLSDRFSAERPKGSFSTLEIQRTEQGDSAMYLCASSLAAVPDEQFFGPGTRLTVL.

This clone was observed a handful of times. This chain connects TRBV28 to TRBJ1-5; 7 bases line up with TRBD1. The germline V gene encodes CDR1 MDHEN and CDR2 SYDVKM. The CDR3 covers 13 residues. J gave up 3 bases and V 8 bases, and 4 bases lay outside the gene matches. CDR3 region: CASRDSLNQPQHF. CDR3 DNA: TGTGCCAGCCGGGACAGCCTCAATCAGCCCCAGCATTTT.

The rearrangement joins TRBV7-2 to TRBJ2-7; D is perhaps TRBD2 (5 bases). Trimming took off 0 bases at V and 2 bases at J, with 11 bases between the two ends. There are 15 residues in the CDR3. Germline V gene lookup returns CDR1 SGHTA and CDR2 FQGNSA. CDR3 protein: CASSLAGIRTYEQYF. The DNA for the CDR3 is TGTGCCAGCAGCTTAGCCGGGATTCGAACCTACGAGCAGTACTTC.

The chain recombines TRBV5-1 with TRBJ1-3; tentatively, D is TRBD1 (5 bases). Deletions cut 0 bases from V and 0 bases from J, with 7 bases between. The CDR3 has 15 residues. Germline V gene lookup returns CDR1 SGHRS and CDR2 YFSETQ. The DNA for the CDR3 is TGCGCCAGCAGCTTGGCGGGGGGCTCTGGAAACACCATATATTTT. It is translated as CASSLAGGSGNTIYF.

This chain uses TRBV10-3 with TRBJ2-2; 12 bases agree with TRBD1. The CDR3 covers 18 residues. In germline, CDR1 is ENHRY, CDR2 SYGVKD. V shed 0 bases and J 7 bases; nucleotides not matched to a gene: 9. The DNA for the CDR3 is TGTGCCATCAGTGAGTCCCTACCGGGACAGGGGGCAAACGGGGAGCTGTTTTTT. Amino acid sequence: CAISESLPGQGANGELFF.

The chain is built from TRBV20-1 and TRBJ2-7; 7 bases align to TRBD1. Germline CDR1 and CDR2: DFQATT and SNEGSKA (reference sequence). This CDR3 is built from 11 residues. Written as DNA, the CDR3 is TGCAGCACGACAGGGAACTACGAGCAGTACTTC. Its translation is CSTTGNYEQYF.

The chain joins TRBV14 to TRBJ1-1; unclear D gene. The CDR3 contains 14 residues. V lost 5 bases to trimming and J lost 1 base, with 11 bases between them. CDR1 is SGHDN and CDR2 is FVKESK in the germline V gene. CDR3 residues: CASSSYTKNTEAFF. In nucleotides, the CDR3 is TGTGCCAGCAGCTCCTATACTAAGAACACTGAAGCTTTCTTT.

The chain's CDR3 is CASSTRTGGGEKLFF. The CDR3 bases are TGTGCCAGCAGCACCCGGACAGGGGGAGGTGAAAAACTGTTTTTT. This chain connects TRBV5-4 to TRBJ1-4; TRBD1 agrees at 10 bases. CDR3 length: 15 residues. Per germline, CDR1 SGHNT and CDR2 YYREEE (reference sequence). V lost 4 bases to trimming and J lost 7 bases; unmatched junction nucleotides: 7.